This T cell receptor (beta chain) is drawn from a study of cytomegalovirus exposure and HLA in healthy donors. Across the study: The Caucasian-associated ancestry cluster held 65% to 85% of 300 to 500 genotyped donors. General observations from the study: The later analysis indicated that the majority of CMV-associated TCR beta chains appeared HLA-restricted. A few V segments could not be told apart, such as TRBV6-2 and TRBV6-3, and were left out.

Trimming stripped 4 bases from V and 0 bases from J, with 6 bases between. CDR1 is SQVTM, CDR2 ANQGSEA, per germline. The CDR3 totals 13 residues. With respect to this clone: Antigen: not known.

Use of 60 Vbeta and 13 Jbeta primers characterized the PCR. Assay: immunoSEQ multiplex PCR; the TCRdb copy retains only in-frame clones and omits some. The table shows some 150,000 clones, with around 90% occurring only once. V gene TRBV29-1 combines with J gene TRBJ2-2; D remains unclear. Sequencing input: PBMCs. This clonotype originated in a woman in her twenties or thirties in good health and CMV-seronegative. The CDR3 loop reads CSVAQTNTGELFF. The CDR3, as DNA: TGCAGCGTTGCTCAGACGAACACCGGGGAGCTGTTTTTT.